What follows are 20 T cell receptor beta chains derived from one specimen sequenced in a study of response to subunit inactivated influenza vaccine (dated by TCRdb to about 2018). The library relied on RT-PCR. Sequencing used an Illumina HiSeq 2500. TCRdb redid the processing of the public reads, applying fastp at Q25 and MiXCR, and retained in-frame beta chains. Entries are consolidated by CDR3 protein sequence, retaining the most common genes and DNA. For this sample the table gives some 640,000 distinct CDR3 sequences, of which approximately 13% were detected only once. The top ten clones comprise 5.5% to 8% of the sample. Material: PBMCs from blood, obtained less than 15 days before vaccination. These receptors were obtained from a man aged 50-59 years who received an inactivated influenza vaccine. Donor details come from another sample of the same person, matched by shared clones.

In this sample, this clonotype turned up a few times. The genes are TRBV19 and TRBJ2-7; D might be TRBD2 (6 bases). Trimming pared 4 bases from V and 5 bases from J, leaving 12 bases between. Looked up from germline, CDR1 is LNHDA and CDR2 is SQIVND (reference sequence). CDR3 length: 13 residues. CDR3 region: CASSNRGNNEQYF. DNA for the CDR3: TGTGCCAGTAGTAATCGGGGGAACAACGAGCAGTACTTC.

The table lists this clonotype with a few counts. The J gene is TRBJ2-2, the V gene TRBV7-2; TRBD2 aligns across 7 bases. Trimming at V came to 5 bases and at J to 0 bases, leaving 6 bases not matched to a gene. The CDR3 loop spans 16 amino acids. Germline CDR1 reads SGHTA; CDR2 reads FQGNSA. The CDR3 sequence is CASSLSGTTNTGELFF. CDR3 coding DNA: TGTGCCAGCAGCCTAAGCGGGACTACGAACACCGGGGAGCTGTTTTTT.

This chain connects TRBV28 to TRBJ1-1, with 7 bases matching TRBD1. V was pared by 6 bases and J by 11 bases, with 9 bases of the junction left unmatched. The CDR3 extends over 12 amino acids. CDR1 is MDHEN, CDR2 SYDVKM, per germline. CDR3 coding DNA: TGTGCCAGCAGAAGACAGGGCTCAGGGGCTTTCTTT. Protein sequence: CASRRQGSGAFF.

V is TRBV6-1 and J is TRBJ1-1; D gene unclear. The CDR3 runs 13 residues. Germline CDR1 reads MNHNS; CDR2 reads SASEGT. Between the trimmed V and J ends, which lost 2 bases and 1 base, there was a span of 5 bases. CDR3 residues: CASSEQQNTEAFF. CDR3 sequence (DNA): TGTGCCAGCAGTGAACAGCAGAACACTGAAGCTTTCTTT.

The genes are TRBV12-3 or TRBV12-4 and TRBJ2-5; maybe TRBD2 (7 bases). Trimming cost V 6 bases and J 3 bases, with 14 bases left between them. The CDR3 consists of 14 residues. This CDR3 is CASRPEGGKETQYF. Here the CDR3 DNA reads TGTGCCAGCAGACCTGAGGGGGGGAAAGAGACCCAGTACTTC.

This clonotype appeared a single time. The J gene is TRBJ1-6, the V gene TRBV28, with D perhaps matching TRBD1 (5 bases). V shed 3 bases and J shed 3 bases, with 9 bases lying between them. The CDR3 extends over 15 amino acids. Germline-derived CDR1 and CDR2 are MDHEN and SYDVKM. In DNA, the CDR3 is TGTGCCAGCAGTTTGGGGACTGACTATAATTCACCCCTCCACTTT. It encodes CASSLGTDYNSPLHF.

This clonotype has only a few counts. V and J are TRBV12-3 or TRBV12-4 and TRBJ2-3, with D uncertain. This CDR3 region has 15 residues. Trimming removed 7 bases from V and 3 bases from J, with 17 bases in between. The CDR3 reads CASMRDLVSTDTQYF. The CDR3 nucleotides are TGTGCCAGCATGCGAGACCTGGTGTCAACAGATACGCAGTATTTT.

This clonotype was counted at least ten times. V gene TRBV10-3 combines with J gene TRBJ1-5; weak D call: TRBD1 (6 bases). This CDR3 has 13 residues. Trimming removed 7 bases at V and 3 bases at J, with 10 bases between. CDR1 and CDR2 from the germline V gene are ENHRY and SYGVKD. CDR3 in DNA: TGTGCCATCAACGACAGGAACAATCAGCCCCAGCATTTT. Amino acid sequence: CAINDRNNQPQHF.

In regard to this clonotype: Mismatch with germline at one junction end may stem from a read error. The chain combines TRBV7-9 with TRBJ2-7, with 9 bases that match TRBD1. The CDR3 contains 14 residues. Germline V gene data show CDR1 as SEHNR and CDR2 as FQNEAQ (reference sequence). The CDR3 region is CASSVTGGRYEQHF. The CDR3 DNA follows: TGTGCCAGCAGCGTAACAGGGGGCCGATACGAGCAGCACTTC.

This clonotype has at least ten counts. The rearrangement joins TRBV28 to TRBJ2-3; a weak D match, TRBD2 (6 bases). This CDR3 region has 15 residues. V lost 4 bases, J lost 3 bases, and 14 bases lay in between. In germline, CDR1 is MDHEN, CDR2 SYDVKM. This CDR3 is CASSSDLGRTDTQYF. The CDR3 DNA follows: TGTGCCAGCAGTTCTGACCTCGGGAGAACAGATACGCAGTATTTT.

This clonotype was observed a handful of times. The J gene is TRBJ2-5, the V gene TRBV7-2; 8 bases align to TRBD1. The junction had 7 bases not matched to a gene; V was cut back by 3 bases and J by 1 base. CDR3 length equals 16 residues. Germline CDR1 and CDR2: SGHTA and FQGNSA. The CDR3 region is CASSFRQGTFQETQYF. In nucleotides, the CDR3 is TGTGCCAGCAGCTTCAGACAGGGGACCTTCCAAGAGACCCAGTACTTC.

The V call is TRBV18, the J call TRBJ2-2, with D tentatively TRBD1 (6 bases). Trimming took off 2 bases at V and 1 base at J, with 14 bases between the two ends. Germline loops: CDR1 KGHSH, CDR2 LQKENI. The CDR3 is 17 amino acids. CDR3 in DNA: TGTGCCAGCTCACCAGACCCCCCGGACAGGAACACCGGGGAGCTGTTTTTT. Protein sequence: CASSPDPPDRNTGELFF.

Only a few counts were recorded for this clonotype. V usage is TRBV24-1 and J usage is TRBJ2-7, with D unclear. Germline CDR1 reads KGHDR; CDR2 reads SFDVKD. The CDR3 spans 15 residues. V was clipped by 3 bases and J by 0 bases, with 11 bases between them. This CDR3 reads CATSDPTRSSYEQYF. The CDR3 nucleotides read TGTGCCACCAGTGATCCCACCCGCAGCTCCTACGAGCAGTACTTC.

The V and J genes are TRBV7-8 and TRBJ2-6; 7 positions agree with TRBD2. From germline, CDR1 is SGHVS and CDR2 FQNEAQ. V trimming: 2 bases; J trimming: 0 bases; junction bases outside the gene matches: 7. The CDR3 extends over 18 amino acids. The CDR3 nucleotides are TGTGCCAGCAGCTTAATGGGGGGGTATCTCTCTGGGGCCAACGTCCTGACTTTC. Translation gives CASSLMGGYLSGANVLTF.

This clonotype was seen once. V and J are TRBV27 and TRBJ1-2, with TRBD1 as a possible D gene (6 bases). Germline V gene sequence: CDR1 MNHEY, CDR2 SMNVEV (reference sequence). The ends were cut back, 8 bases at V and 5 bases at J, with 18 bases in the middle. This CDR3 contains 14 residues. Here the CDR3 reads CASPPGGRGYGYTF. The DNA for the CDR3 is TGTGCCAGCCCGCCCGGGGGGCGCGGGTATGGCTACACCTTC.

The chain is built from TRBV12-3 or TRBV12-4 and TRBJ2-2, with D possibly TRBD1 on 6 matching bases. V shed 7 bases and J shed 6 bases, with 18 bases lying between them. The CDR3 extends over 15 amino acids. As DNA, the CDR3 is TGTGCCAGCAACAGATCACCCAGGGGCGCCGGGGAGCTGTTTTTT. Amino acids: CASNRSPRGAGELFF.

The J gene is TRBJ2-3, the V gene TRBV5-1; TRBD2 matches 9 bases. The CDR3 has 16 amino acids. Germline V lookup: CDR1 SGHRS, CDR2 YFSETQ. The V segment lost 5 bases and the J segment 2 bases; nucleotides outside the gene matches: 9. Here the CDR3 DNA reads TGCGCCAGCAGAACTCAAACTAGCGGGTACACAGATACGCAGTATTTT. Amino acid sequence: CASRTQTSGYTDTQYF.

This rearrangement joins TRBV18 to TRBJ1-5; TRBD1 agrees at 8 bases. This CDR3 has 15 residues. Germline CDR1 KGHSH, CDR2 LQKENI. Trimming at V came to 5 bases and at J to 2 bases, leaving 5 bases not matched to a gene. The CDR3 protein is CASSEQGAGNQPQHF. Here the CDR3 DNA reads TGTGCCAGCTCAGAGCAGGGGGCAGGCAATCAGCCCCAGCATTTT.

This clonotype was picked up a small number of times. This chain uses TRBV20-1 with TRBJ2-5, with D tentatively TRBD2 (5 bases). This CDR3 contains 14 residues. The V gene's germline CDR1 is DFQATT and CDR2 SNEGSKA (reference sequence). The V and J ends lost 0 bases and 2 bases respectively, with 10 bases between them. The CDR3 coding sequence is TGCAGTGCTAGAGATTTCCTAGCACAAGAGACCCAGTACTTC. This encodes CSARDFLAQETQYF.

The chain recombines TRBV19 with TRBJ1-6; 8 bases fit TRBD1. Trimming cost V 5 bases and J 7 bases; bases outside gene matches: 7. This CDR3 is 15 amino acids long. Looked up from germline, CDR1 is LNHDA and CDR2 is SQIVND (reference sequence). The CDR3 DNA reads as TGTGCCAGTAGTCCGACAGGGGCACTCAATTCACCCCTCCACTTT. As protein: CASSPTGALNSPLHF.